The rows below give T cell receptor beta chains drawn from one sample of a study of molecular identifiers for immune sequencing clone quantification. TCRdb itself ran the PCR reads through MiXCR, one entry per CDR3 protein. The profile shows thousands of distinct CDR3 sequences, roughly an eighth of them singletons. The sample was naive CD8+ T cells from blood, with Jurkat cell RNA spiked in. The source is a human donor in good health. Some libraries in this study had Jurkat cell RNA spiked in. The CDR3 runs from the conserved cysteine through the conserved F or W. A D gene is named only where the DNA matches it firmly. The size of a clone is reported for some rows only, either as once, few or many, or as a class for expanded clones.

V gene: TRBV7-9; J gene: TRBJ1-5; clone size: medium-sized; D gene: -; CDR3 protein: CASSLAGPHQPQHF; CDR3 DNA: TGTGCCAGCAGCTTAGCTGGGCCCCATCAGCCCCAGCATTTT
V gene: TRBV4-3; J gene: TRBJ2-6; clone size: medium-sized; D gene: -; CDR3 protein: CASSQARGGANVLTF; CDR3 DNA: TGCGCCAGCAGCCAAGCGCGTGGAGGGGCCAACGTCCTGACTTTC
V gene: TRBV20-1; J gene: TRBJ2-5; clone size: medium-sized; D gene: TRBD2; CDR3 protein: CSAETSDQETQYF; CDR3 DNA: TGCAGTGCTGAAACTAGCGACCAAGAGACCCAGTACTTC
V gene: TRBV5-1; J gene: TRBJ2-7; clone size: many; D gene: TRBD1; CDR3 protein: CASSLGQGATYEQYF; CDR3 DNA: TGCGCCAGCAGCTTGGGACAGGGGGCTACCTACGAGCAGTACTTC
V gene: TRBV20-1; J gene: TRBJ2-5; clone size: many; D gene: TRBD2; CDR3 protein: CSAASKRGGVGTIQETQYF; CDR3 DNA: TGCAGTGCCGCTTCGAAGCGGGGGGGTGTGGGTACCATACAAGAGACCCAGTACTTC
V gene: TRBV5-1; J gene: TRBJ2-5; clone size: medium-sized; D gene: TRBD1; CDR3 protein: CASRSGQSQETQYF; CDR3 DNA: TGCGCCAGCAGATCGGGACAGAGTCAAGAGACCCAGTACTTC
V gene: TRBV20-1; J gene: TRBJ2-5; clone size: medium-sized; D gene: TRBD1; CDR3 protein: CSARDIDWAGGRETQYF; CDR3 DNA: TGCAGTGCTAGAGATATTGATTGGGCAGGGGGAAGGGAGACCCAGTACTTC
V gene: TRBV13; J gene: TRBJ2-7; clone size: medium-sized; D gene: TRBD2; CDR3 protein: CASSLRGMVVYEQYF; CDR3 DNA: TGTGCCAGCAGCCTGCGGGGGATGGTCGTCTACGAGCAGTACTTC
V gene: TRBV7-9; J gene: TRBJ2-7; clone size: many; D gene: -; CDR3 protein: CASSPRVSYEQYF; CDR3 DNA: TGTGCCAGCAGCCCTAGGGTATCCTACGAGCAGTACTTC
V gene: TRBV29-1; J gene: TRBJ2-5; clone size: medium-sized; D gene: -; CDR3 protein: CSVERTGGEETQYF; CDR3 DNA: TGCAGCGTCGAAAGGACAGGCGGGGAAGAGACCCAGTACTTC
V gene: TRBV12-3/TRBV12-4; J gene: TRBJ1-2; clone size: once; D gene: -; CDR3 protein: CASSSAVSGYTF; CDR3 DNA: TGTGCCAGCAGTTCCGCTGTCTCTGGCTACACCTTC
V gene: TRBV18; J gene: TRBJ2-3; clone size: many; D gene: TRBD1; CDR3 protein: CASSPPRQGAWGPLSRTDTQYF; CDR3 DNA: TGTGCCAGCTCACCACCGAGACAGGGGGCTTGGGGACCCCTCTCCAGGACAGATACGCAGTATTTT
V gene: TRBV14; J gene: TRBJ2-3; clone size: medium-sized; D gene: -; CDR3 protein: CASSQGHTSTDTQYF; CDR3 DNA: TGTGCCAGCAGCCAAGGGCATACCAGCACAGATACGCAGTATTTT
V gene: TRBV20-1; J gene: TRBJ2-7; clone size: many; D gene: TRBD2; CDR3 protein: CSARDTASGSRYEQYF; CDR3 DNA: TGCAGTGCTAGAGATACGGCTAGCGGGAGCAGGTACGAGCAGTACTTC
V gene: TRBV6-2/TRBV6-3; J gene: TRBJ2-7; clone size: many; D gene: -; CDR3 protein: CASSLGPTYNYEQYF; CDR3 DNA: TGTGCCAGCAGTTTGGGACCGACTTATAACTACGAGCAGTACTTC
V gene: TRBV28; J gene: TRBJ1-5; clone size: medium-sized; D gene: -; CDR3 protein: CASSLLADQPQHF; CDR3 DNA: TGTGCCAGCAGTTTACTGGCAGATCAGCCCCAGCATTTT
V gene: TRBV7-6; J gene: TRBJ1-6; clone size: few; D gene: -; CDR3 protein: CASSLMHGGDVYNSPLHF; CDR3 DNA: TGTGCCAGCAGCTTGATGCACGGGGGAGACGTCTATAATTCACCCCTCCACTTT
V gene: TRBV13; J gene: TRBJ2-1; clone size: few; D gene: -; CDR3 protein: CASSLGGRNNEQFF; CDR3 DNA: TGTGCCAGCAGCTTGGGAGGACGAAACAATGAGCAGTTCTTC
V gene: TRBV7-9; J gene: TRBJ2-7; clone size: many; D gene: -; CDR3 protein: CASSGTPAPYEQYF; CDR3 DNA: TGTGCCAGCAGCGGGACTCCCGCCCCCTACGAGCAGTACTTC
V gene: TRBV4-3; J gene: TRBJ2-7; clone size: -; D gene: -; CDR3 protein: CASSQEPGYEQCF; CDR3 DNA: TGCGCCAGCAGCCAAGAGCCAGGCTACGAGCAGTGTTTC
V gene: TRBV7-2; J gene: TRBJ2-7; clone size: medium-sized; D gene: -; CDR3 protein: CASSLRYSSSYEQYF; CDR3 DNA: TGTGCCAGCAGCTTAAGGTACAGTAGCTCCTACGAGCAGTACTTC
V gene: TRBV4-3; J gene: TRBJ2-7; clone size: medium-sized; D gene: -; CDR3 protein: CASSVSGAGEQYF; CDR3 DNA: TGCGCCAGCAGCGTATCAGGGGCCGGCGAGCAGTACTTC
V gene: TRBV7-9; J gene: TRBJ2-3; clone size: medium-sized; D gene: -; CDR3 protein: CASSSTTRVLSTDTQYF; CDR3 DNA: TGTGCCAGCAGCTCGACAACCAGGGTATTGAGCACAGATACGCAGTATTTT
V gene: TRBV3-1; J gene: TRBJ2-7; clone size: many; D gene: TRBD2; CDR3 protein: CASSPGLADYEQYF; CDR3 DNA: TGTGCCAGCAGCCCAGGACTAGCGGACTACGAGCAGTACTTC
V gene: TRBV28; J gene: TRBJ1-6; clone size: medium-sized; D gene: -; CDR3 protein: CASSLGPTSPLHF; CDR3 DNA: TGTGCCAGCAGTTTAGGTCCCACTTCACCCCTCCACTTT
V gene: TRBV11-2; J gene: TRBJ2-1; clone size: few; D gene: -; CDR3 protein: CASSSPADVTGYNEQFF; CDR3 DNA: TGTGCCAGCAGCTCTCCAGCTGACGTGACAGGCTACAATGAGCAGTTCTTC
V gene: TRBV4-3; J gene: TRBJ2-1; clone size: medium-sized; D gene: -; CDR3 protein: CASSQAGKPLGEQFF; CDR3 DNA: TGCGCCAGCAGCCAAGCGGGGAAACCCCTCGGGGAGCAGTTCTTC
V gene: TRBV10-3; J gene: TRBJ2-7; clone size: many; D gene: -; CDR3 protein: CAISLATSTYEQYF; CDR3 DNA: TGTGCCATCAGTTTGGCGACATCAACCTACGAGCAGTACTTC
V gene: TRBV28; J gene: TRBJ2-7; clone size: medium-sized; D gene: TRBD2; CDR3 protein: CASSSYAGRHTYEQYF; CDR3 DNA: TGTGCCAGCAGTTCCTACGCCGGGAGGCACACCTACGAGCAGTACTTC
V gene: TRBV7-9; J gene: TRBJ1-4; clone size: medium-sized; D gene: TRBD1; CDR3 protein: CASSSGTGYEKLFF; CDR3 DNA: TGTGCCAGCAGCTCCGGGACAGGGTACGAAAAACTGTTTTTT
V gene: TRBV4-3; J gene: TRBJ1-4; clone size: medium-sized; D gene: -; CDR3 protein: CASSQDIAGSSNEKLFF; CDR3 DNA: TGCGCCAGCAGCCAAGATATAGCAGGGTCGAGTAATGAAAAACTGTTTTTT
V gene: TRBV7-2; J gene: TRBJ2-7; clone size: many; D gene: -; CDR3 protein: CASSLGVETPSYEQYF; CDR3 DNA: TGTGCCAGCAGCCTAGGAGTGGAGACTCCTTCTTACGAGCAGTACTTC
V gene: TRBV5-1; J gene: TRBJ2-1; clone size: few; D gene: TRBD1; CDR3 protein: CASRSRDRGWVEQFF; CDR3 DNA: TGCGCCAGCAGGAGCCGGGACAGGGGATGGGTTGAGCAGTTCTTC